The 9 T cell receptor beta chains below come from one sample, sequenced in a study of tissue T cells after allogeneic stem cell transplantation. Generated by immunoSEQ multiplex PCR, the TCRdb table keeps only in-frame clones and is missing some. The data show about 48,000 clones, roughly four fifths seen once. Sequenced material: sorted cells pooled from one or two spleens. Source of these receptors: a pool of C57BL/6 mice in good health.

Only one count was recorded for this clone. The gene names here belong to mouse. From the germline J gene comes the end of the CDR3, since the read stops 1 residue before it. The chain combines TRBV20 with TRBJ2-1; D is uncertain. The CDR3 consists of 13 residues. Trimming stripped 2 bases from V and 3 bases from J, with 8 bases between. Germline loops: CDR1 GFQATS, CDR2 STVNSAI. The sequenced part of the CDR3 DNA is TGTGGTGCTAGGCAAAATCTCTATGCTGAGCAGTTC. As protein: CGARQNLYAEQF. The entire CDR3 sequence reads CGARQNLYAEQFF.

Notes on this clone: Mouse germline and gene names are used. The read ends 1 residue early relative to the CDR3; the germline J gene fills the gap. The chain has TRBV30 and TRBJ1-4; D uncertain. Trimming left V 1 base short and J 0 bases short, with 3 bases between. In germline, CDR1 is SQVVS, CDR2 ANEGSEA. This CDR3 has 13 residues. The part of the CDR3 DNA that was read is TGTAGTTCTAGAGGGGTTTCCAACGAAAGATTATTT. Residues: CSSRGVSNERLF. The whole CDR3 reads CSSRGVSNERLFF.

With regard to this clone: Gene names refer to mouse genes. The CDR3 here is CASSRRDNYAEQFF. CDR3 DNA (partial): TGTGCCAGCAGCCGCCGGGACAACTATGCTGAGCAGTTC. V and J are TRBV2 and TRBJ2-1; D possibly uses TRBD1 or TRBD2 (5 bases each). Read sequence stops 1 residue before the CDR3 end, and the germline J gene provides the missing end. Per the germline V gene, CDR1 is LGHNA and CDR2 is YSYQKL. CDR3 length equals 14 residues. The ends were cut back, 4 bases at V and 1 base at J, with 8 bases in the middle.

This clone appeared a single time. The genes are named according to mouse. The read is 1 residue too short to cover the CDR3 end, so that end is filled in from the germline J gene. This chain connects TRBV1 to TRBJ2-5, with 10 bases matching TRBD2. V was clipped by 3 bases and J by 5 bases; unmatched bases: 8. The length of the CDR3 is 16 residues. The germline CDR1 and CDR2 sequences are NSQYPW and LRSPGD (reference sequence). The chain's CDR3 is CTCSAASLGGLDTQYF. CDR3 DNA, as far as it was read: TGCACCTGCAGTGCCGCGTCCCTGGGGGGGCTAGACACCCAGTAC.

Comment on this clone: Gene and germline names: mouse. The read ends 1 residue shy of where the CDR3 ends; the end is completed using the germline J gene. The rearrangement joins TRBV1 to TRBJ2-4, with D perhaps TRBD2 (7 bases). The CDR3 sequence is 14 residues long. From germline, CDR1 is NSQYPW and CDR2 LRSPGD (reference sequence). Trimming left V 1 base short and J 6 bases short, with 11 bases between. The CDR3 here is CTCSAGGGPNTLYF. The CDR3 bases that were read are TGCACCTGCAGTGCAGGTGGGGGGCCCAACACCTTGTAC.

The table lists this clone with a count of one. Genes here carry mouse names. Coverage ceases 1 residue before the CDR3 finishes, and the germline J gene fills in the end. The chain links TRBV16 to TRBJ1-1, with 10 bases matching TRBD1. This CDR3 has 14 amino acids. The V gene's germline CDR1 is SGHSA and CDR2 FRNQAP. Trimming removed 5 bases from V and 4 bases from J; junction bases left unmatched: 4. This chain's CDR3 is CASSPGQGSTEVFF. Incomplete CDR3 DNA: TGTGCAAGCAGCCCGGGACAGGGGAGCACAGAAGTCTTC.

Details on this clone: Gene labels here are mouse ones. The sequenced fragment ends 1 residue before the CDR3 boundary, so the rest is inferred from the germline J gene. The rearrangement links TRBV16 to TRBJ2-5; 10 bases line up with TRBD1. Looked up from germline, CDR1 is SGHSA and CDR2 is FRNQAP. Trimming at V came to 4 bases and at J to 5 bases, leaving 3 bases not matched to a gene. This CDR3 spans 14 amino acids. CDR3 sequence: CASSSRDRGDTQYF. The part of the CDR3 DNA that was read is TGTGCAAGCAGCTCCCGGGACAGGGGAGACACCCAGTAC.

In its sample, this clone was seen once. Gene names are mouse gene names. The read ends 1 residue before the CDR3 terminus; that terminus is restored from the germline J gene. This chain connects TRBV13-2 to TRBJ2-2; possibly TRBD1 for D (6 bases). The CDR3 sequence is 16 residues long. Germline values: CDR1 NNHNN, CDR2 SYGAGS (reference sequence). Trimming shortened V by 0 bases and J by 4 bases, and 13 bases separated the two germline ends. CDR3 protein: CASGDAHREGTGQLYF. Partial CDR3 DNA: TGTGCCAGCGGTGATGCACACAGGGAGGGCACCGGGCAGCTCTAC.

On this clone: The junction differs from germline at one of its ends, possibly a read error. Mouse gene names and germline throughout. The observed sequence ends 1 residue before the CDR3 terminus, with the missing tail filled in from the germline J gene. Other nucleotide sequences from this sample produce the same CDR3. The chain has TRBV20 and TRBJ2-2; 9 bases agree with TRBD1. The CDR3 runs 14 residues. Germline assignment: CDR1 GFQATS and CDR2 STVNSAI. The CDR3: CGARDRANTGQLYF. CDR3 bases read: TGTGGTGCTCGGGACAGGGCGAACACCGGGCAGCTCTAC. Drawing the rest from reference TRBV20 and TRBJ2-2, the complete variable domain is GALVYQYPRRTICKSGTSMRMECQAVGFQATSVAWYRQSPQKTFELIALSTVNSAIKYEQNFTQEKFPISHPNLSFSSMTVLNAYLEDRGLYLCGARDRANTGQLYFGEGSKLTVL.